This T cell receptor (beta chain) was retrieved from a study of cytomegalovirus exposure and HLA in healthy donors. This PCR relied on a set of 60 Vbeta primers and 13 Jbeta primers. Assay: immunoSEQ multiplex PCR; the TCRdb copy retains only in-frame clones and omits some. The data contain under 150,000 clones, 8% to 10% of them singletons. The sample was PBMCs. This TCR derives from a man younger than 40 in good health and CMV-seronegative.

The CDR3 DNA follows: TGTGCCAGCACCTCGAGGGGACTAGCGGACTACGAGCAGTACTTC. Translating it yields CASTSRGLADYEQYF. This chain uses TRBV2 with TRBJ2-7; 11 bases agree with TRBD2. Germline V lookup: CDR1 SNHLY, CDR2 FYNNEI. CDR3 length: 15 residues. Germline trimming cut 7 bases from V and 3 bases from J; bases unmatched to any gene: 8.